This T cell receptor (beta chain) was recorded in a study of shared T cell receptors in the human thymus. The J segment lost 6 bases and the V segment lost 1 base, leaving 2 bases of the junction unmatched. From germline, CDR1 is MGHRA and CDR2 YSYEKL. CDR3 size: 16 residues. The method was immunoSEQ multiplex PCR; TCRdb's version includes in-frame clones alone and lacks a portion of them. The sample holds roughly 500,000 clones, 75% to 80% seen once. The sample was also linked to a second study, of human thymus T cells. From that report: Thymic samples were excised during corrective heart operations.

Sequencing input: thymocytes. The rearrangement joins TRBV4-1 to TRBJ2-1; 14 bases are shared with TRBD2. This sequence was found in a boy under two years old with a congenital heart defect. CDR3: CASSQVGLAGANEQFF. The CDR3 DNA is TGCGCCAGCAGCCAAGTGGGACTAGCGGGGGCCAATGAGCAGTTCTTC.